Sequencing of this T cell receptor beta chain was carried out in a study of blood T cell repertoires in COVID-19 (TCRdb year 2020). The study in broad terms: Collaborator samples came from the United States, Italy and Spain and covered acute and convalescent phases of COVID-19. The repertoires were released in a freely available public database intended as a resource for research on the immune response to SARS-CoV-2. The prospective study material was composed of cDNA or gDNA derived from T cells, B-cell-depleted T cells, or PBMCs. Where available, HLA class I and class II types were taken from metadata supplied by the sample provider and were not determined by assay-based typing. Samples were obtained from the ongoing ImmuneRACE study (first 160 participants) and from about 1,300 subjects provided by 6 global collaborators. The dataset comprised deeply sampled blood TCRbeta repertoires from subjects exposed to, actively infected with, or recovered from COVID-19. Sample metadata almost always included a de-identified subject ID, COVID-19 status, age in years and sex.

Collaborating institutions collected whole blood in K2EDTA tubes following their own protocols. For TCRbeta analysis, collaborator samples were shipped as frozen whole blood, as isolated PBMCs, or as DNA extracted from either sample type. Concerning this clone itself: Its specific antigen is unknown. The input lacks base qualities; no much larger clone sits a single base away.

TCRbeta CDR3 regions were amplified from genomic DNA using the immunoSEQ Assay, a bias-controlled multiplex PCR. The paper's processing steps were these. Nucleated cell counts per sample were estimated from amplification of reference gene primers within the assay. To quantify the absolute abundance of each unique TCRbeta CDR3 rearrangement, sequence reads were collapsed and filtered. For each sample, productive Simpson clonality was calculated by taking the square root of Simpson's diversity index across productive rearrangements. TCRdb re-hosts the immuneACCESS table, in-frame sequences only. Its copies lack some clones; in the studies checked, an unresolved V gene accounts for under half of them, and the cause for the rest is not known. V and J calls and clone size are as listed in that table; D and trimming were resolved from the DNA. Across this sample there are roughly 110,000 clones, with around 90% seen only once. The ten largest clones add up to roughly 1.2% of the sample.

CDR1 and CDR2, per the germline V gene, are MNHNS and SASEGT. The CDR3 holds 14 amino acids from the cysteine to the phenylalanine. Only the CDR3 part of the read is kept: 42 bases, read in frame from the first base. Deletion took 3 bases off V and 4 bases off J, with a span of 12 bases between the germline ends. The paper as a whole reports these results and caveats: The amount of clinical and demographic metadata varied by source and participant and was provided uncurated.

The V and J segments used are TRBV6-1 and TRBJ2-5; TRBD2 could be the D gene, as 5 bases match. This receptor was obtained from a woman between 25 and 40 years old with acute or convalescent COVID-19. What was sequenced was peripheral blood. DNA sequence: TGTGCCAGCAGTGAGGCTAGCTTGGGAGAGACCCAGTACTTC. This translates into CASSEASLGETQYF.